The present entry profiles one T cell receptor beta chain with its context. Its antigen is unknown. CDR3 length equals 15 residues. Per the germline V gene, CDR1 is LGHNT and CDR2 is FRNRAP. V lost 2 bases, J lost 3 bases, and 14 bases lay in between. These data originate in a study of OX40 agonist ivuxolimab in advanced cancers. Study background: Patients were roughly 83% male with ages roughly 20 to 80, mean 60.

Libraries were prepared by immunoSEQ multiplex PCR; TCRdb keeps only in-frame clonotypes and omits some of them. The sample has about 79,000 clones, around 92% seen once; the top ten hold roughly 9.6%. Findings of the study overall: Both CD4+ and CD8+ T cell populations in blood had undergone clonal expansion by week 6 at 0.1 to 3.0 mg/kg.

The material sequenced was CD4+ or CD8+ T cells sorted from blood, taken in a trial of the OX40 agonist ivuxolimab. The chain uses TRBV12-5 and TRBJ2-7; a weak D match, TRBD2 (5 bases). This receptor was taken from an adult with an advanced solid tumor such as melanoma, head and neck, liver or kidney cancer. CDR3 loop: CASGLSRDPLYEQYF. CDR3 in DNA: TGTGCTAGTGGTTTGAGTCGGGATCCTCTCTACGAGCAGTACTTC.